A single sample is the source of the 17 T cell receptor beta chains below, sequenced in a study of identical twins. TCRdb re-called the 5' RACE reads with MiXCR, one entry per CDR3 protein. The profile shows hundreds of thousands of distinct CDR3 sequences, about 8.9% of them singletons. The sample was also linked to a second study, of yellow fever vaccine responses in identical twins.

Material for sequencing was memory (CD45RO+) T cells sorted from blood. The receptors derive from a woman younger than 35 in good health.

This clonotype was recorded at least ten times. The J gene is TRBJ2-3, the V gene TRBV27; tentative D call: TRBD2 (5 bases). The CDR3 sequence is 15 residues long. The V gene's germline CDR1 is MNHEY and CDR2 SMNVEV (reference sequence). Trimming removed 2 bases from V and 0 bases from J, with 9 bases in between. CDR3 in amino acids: CASSLTASSTDTQYF. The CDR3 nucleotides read TGTGCCAGCAGTTTAACGGCTAGCAGCACAGATACGCAGTATTTT.

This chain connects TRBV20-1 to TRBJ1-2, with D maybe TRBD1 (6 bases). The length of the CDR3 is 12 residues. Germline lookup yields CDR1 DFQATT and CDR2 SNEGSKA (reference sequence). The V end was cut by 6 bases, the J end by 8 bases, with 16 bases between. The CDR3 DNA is TGCAGTGCAGGGGACAAAGTAGGAGGCTACACCTTC. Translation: CSAGDKVGGYTF.

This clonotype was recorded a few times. The chain's CDR3 is CASSFVRGNNQPQHF. CDR3 DNA: TGTGCCAGCAGTTTTGTCAGGGGTAACAATCAGCCCCAGCATTTT. This rearrangement joins TRBV28 to TRBJ1-5; D possibly corresponds to TRBD1 (6 bases). V dropped 3 bases and J dropped 3 bases, with 12 bases sitting between them. The CDR3 runs to 15 residues. The germline V gene has CDR1 MDHEN and CDR2 SYDVKM.

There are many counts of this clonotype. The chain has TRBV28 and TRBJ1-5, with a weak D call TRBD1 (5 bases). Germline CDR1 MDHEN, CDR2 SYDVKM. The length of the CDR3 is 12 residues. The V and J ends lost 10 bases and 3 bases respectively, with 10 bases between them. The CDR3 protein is CANPGSNQPQHF. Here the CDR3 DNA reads TGTGCCAACCCAGGGTCCAATCAGCCCCAGCATTTT.

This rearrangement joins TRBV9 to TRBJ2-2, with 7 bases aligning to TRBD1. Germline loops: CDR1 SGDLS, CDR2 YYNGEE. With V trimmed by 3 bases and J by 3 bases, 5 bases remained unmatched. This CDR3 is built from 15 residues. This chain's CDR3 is CASSEQTGHTGELFF. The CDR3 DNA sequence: TGTGCCAGCAGCGAACAGACAGGGCACACCGGGGAGCTGTTTTTT.

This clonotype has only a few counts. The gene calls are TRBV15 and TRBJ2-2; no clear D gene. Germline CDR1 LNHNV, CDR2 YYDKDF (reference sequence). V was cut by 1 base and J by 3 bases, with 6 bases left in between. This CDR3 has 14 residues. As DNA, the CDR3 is TGTGCCACCAGCAGAGTTTCGGACACCGGGGAGCTGTTTTTT. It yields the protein CATSRVSDTGELFF.

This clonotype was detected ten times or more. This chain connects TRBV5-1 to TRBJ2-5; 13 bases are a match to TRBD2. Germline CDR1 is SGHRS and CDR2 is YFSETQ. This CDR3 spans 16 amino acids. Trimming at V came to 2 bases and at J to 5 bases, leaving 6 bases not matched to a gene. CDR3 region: CASSFTSGGAEETQYF. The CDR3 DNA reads TGCGCCAGCAGCTTTACTAGCGGGGGGGCCGAGGAGACCCAGTACTTC.

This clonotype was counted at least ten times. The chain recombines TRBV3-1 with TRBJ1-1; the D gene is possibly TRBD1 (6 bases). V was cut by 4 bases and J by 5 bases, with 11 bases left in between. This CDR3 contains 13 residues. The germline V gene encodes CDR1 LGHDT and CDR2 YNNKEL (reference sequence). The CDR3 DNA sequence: TGTGCCAGCAGCCCTCGGACAGCGACTGAAGCTTTCTTT. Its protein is CASSPRTATEAFF.

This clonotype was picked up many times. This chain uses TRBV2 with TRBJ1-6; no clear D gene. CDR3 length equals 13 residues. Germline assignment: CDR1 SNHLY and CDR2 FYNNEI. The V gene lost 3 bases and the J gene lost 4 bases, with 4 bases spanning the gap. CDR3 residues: CASSDVYNSPLHF. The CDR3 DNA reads TGTGCCAGCAGTGACGTATATAATTCACCCCTCCACTTT.

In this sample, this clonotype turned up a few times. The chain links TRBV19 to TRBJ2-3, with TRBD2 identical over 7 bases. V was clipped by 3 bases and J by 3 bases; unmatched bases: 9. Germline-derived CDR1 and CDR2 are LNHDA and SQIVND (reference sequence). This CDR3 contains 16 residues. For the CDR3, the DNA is TGTGCCAGTAGTATTTTCGTCGGGGGGACTACAGATACGCAGTATTTT. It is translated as CASSIFVGGTTDTQYF.

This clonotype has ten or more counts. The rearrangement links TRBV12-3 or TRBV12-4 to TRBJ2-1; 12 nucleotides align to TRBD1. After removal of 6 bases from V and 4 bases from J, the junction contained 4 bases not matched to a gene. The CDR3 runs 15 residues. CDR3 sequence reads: CASRGTGGGYNEQFF. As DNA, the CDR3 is TGTGCCAGCAGGGGGACAGGGGGCGGTTACAATGAGCAGTTCTTC.

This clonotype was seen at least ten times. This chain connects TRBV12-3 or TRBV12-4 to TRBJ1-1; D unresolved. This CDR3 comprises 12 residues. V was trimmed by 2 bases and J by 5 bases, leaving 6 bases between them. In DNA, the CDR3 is TGTGCCAGCAGTTTATTTGTAACTGAAGCTTTCTTT. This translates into CASSLFVTEAFF.

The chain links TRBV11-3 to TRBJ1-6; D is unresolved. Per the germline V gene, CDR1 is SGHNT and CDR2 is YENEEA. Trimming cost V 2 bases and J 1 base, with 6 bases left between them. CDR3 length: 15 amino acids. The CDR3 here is CASSLRESYNSPLHF. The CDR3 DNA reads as TGTGCCAGCAGCTTAAGGGAATCCTATAATTCACCCCTCCACTTT.

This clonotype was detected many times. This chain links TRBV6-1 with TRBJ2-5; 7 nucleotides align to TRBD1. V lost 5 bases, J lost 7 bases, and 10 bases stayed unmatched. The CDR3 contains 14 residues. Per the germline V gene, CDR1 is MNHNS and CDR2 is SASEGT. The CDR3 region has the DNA TGTGCCAGCAGTCGCTCCCAGGGGGTGGCGACCCAGTACTTC. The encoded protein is CASSRSQGVATQYF.

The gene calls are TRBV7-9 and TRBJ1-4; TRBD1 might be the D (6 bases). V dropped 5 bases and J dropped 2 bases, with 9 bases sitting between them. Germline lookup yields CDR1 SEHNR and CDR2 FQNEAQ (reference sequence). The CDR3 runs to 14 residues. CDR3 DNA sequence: TGTGCCAGCAGCCCAGGACAGACTAATGAAAAACTGTTTTTT. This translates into CASSPGQTNEKLFF.

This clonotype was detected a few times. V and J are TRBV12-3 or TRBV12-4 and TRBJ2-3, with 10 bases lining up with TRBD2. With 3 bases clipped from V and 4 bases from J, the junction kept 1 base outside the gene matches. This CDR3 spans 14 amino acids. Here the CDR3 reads CASSFTSGADTQYF. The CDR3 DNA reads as TGTGCCAGCAGTTTCACTAGCGGGGCAGATACGCAGTATTTT.

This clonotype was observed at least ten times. This CDR3 reads CASTASGRATDTQYF. DNA for the CDR3: TGTGCCAGCACCGCTAGCGGGAGGGCCACAGATACGCAGTATTTT. The rearrangement uses TRBV12-3 or TRBV12-4 and TRBJ2-3; 12 positions agree with TRBD2. Unmatched junction bases numbered 4, after V lost 7 bases and J lost 2 bases. The CDR3 spans 15 residues.